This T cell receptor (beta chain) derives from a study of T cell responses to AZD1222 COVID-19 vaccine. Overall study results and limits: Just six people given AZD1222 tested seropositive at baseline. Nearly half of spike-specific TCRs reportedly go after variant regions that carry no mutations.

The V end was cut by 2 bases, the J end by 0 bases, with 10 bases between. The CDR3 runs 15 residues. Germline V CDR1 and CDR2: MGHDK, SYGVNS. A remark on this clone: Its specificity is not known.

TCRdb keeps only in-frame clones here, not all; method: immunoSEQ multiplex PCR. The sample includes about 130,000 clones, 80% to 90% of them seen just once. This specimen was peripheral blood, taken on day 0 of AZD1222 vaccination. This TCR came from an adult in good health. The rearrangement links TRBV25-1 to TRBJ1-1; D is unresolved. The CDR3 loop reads CASSETSGLNTEAFF. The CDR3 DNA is TGTGCCAGCAGTGAAACGTCAGGTCTGAACACTGAAGCTTTCTTT.